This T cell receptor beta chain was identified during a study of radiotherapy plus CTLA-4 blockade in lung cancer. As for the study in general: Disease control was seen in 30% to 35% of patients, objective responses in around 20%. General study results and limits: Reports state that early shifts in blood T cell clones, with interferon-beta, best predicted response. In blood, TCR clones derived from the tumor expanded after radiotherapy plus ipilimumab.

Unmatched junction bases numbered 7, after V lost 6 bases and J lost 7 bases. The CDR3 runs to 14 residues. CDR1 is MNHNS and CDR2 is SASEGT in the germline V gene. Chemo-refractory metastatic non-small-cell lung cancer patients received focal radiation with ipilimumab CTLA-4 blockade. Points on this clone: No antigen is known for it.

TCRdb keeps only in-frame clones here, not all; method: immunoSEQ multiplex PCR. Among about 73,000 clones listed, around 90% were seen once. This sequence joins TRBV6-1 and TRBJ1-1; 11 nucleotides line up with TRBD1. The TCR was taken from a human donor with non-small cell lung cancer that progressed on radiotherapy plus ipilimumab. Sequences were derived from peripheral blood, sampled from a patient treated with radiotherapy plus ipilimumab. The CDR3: CASSWTGGESEAFF. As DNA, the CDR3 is TGTGCCAGCAGCTGGACAGGGGGCGAGAGTGAAGCTTTCTTT.